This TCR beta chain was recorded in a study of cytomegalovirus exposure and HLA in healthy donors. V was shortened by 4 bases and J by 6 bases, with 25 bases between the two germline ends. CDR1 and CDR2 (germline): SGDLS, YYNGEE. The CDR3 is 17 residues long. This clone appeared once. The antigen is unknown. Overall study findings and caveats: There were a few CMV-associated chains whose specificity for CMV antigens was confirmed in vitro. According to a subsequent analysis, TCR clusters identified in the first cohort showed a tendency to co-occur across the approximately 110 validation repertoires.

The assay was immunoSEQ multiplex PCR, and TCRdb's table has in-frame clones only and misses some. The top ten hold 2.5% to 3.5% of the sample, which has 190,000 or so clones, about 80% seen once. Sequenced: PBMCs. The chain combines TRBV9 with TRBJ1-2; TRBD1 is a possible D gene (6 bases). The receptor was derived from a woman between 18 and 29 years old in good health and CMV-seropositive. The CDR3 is CASSPFGGAPGRDGYTF. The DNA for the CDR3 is TGTGCCAGCAGCCCTTTTGGGGGGGCGCCGGGCCGGGATGGCTACACCTTC.